The clone carrying this TCR beta chain was detected only a few times. The antigen remains unidentified. MiXCR, applied by TCRdb to the reads, yields one record per CDR3 protein. The sample shows fewer than 550,000 distinct CDR3 sequences, approximately 31% of them seen only once. The data derive from a study of T cell repertoires in cytomegalovirus infection. Across the study: Public signatures in TCR beta pointed to CMV infection and matching HLA type.

The CDR3 is 15 amino acids. CDR1 and CDR2 (germline): SGHVS, FNYEAQ. J was trimmed by 2 bases and V by 5 bases; bases with no gene match: 7. Study findings and constraints: Adding up the frequency of public TCR beta families identified people who carried CMV plus the relevant HLA. HLA-C-restricted CMV-specific TCR beta clonotypes were dominant in the ex vivo response.

The clonotype originates from a human donor in good health (CMV status not recorded). Some clones in this sample may be carry-over from other donors' samples. The material sequenced was PBMCs. This chain uses TRBV7-6 with TRBJ1-1; 8 bases map to TRBD1. The CDR3 nucleotides read TGTGCCAGCAGCGCTTCAGGGGGCACCAACACTGAAGCTTTCTTT. It encodes CASSASGGTNTEAFF.